This TCR beta chain is from a study of post-analysis software for immune sequencing data. Points from the study as a whole: Four or five TRBV segments were more frequent in patients than controls; TRBV5-6, TRBV5-1 and TRBV20-1 belonged to this group.

Tagging with unique molecular identifiers was a feature of the TCR beta cDNA libraries. TCRdb re-analysed the PCR reads in MiXCR, keeping a single row per CDR3 protein. The data contain under 900,000 distinct CDR3 sequences, around 53% of them seen just once; the ten biggest clones take up roughly 4.4%. V was trimmed by 3 bases and J by 3 bases, leaving 11 bases between them. Germline V gene lookup returns CDR1 DFQATT and CDR2 SNEGSKA (reference sequence). This CDR3 comprises 13 residues. Notes on this clonotype: What it binds is not known.

The sequencing sample was made of blood. This clonotype originated in a girl aged 10-17 years with multiple sclerosis. The chain carries TRBV20-1 and TRBJ1-1, with D possibly being TRBD1 (6 bases). The CDR3: CSASRGQYTEAFF. DNA for the CDR3: TGCAGTGCTAGCCGGGGACAATACACTGAAGCTTTCTTT.